This TCR beta chain is drawn from a study of blood T cell repertoires in COVID-19. Trimming shortened V by 6 bases and J by 0 bases, and 30 bases separated the two germline ends. The CDR3 runs 21 residues. Germline V gives CDR1 SGHTA, CDR2 FQGTGA. Repertoires were generated with immunoSEQ multiplex PCR, while TCRdb's copy carries only in-frame clones and drops some. The sample records about 130,000 clones, about 85% being singletons. The TCR was taken from a woman aged 80 or over with acute or convalescent COVID-19. The chain recombines TRBV7-3 with TRBJ1-3, with D tentatively TRBD1 (5 bases). What was sequenced was peripheral blood. The CDR3 DNA reads as TGTGCCAGCAGTCAAAGGGCGGTCTTCATTGGCGACAGACGCTCTGGAAACACCATATATTTT. This encodes CASSQRAVFIGDRRSGNTIYF.